This entry concerns a single T cell receptor beta chain. This clonotype was seen a single time. Its cognate antigen has yet to be identified. No base quality values were provided; no much bigger clone lies one nucleotide off. A lone read offers only weak evidence. These data originate in a study of CD8 T cells in Susac syndrome (dated by TCRdb to about 2019). With respect to the entire study: Repertoire sequencing was used to test whether CD8+ T cell activation and differentiation in Susac syndrome was antigen driven.

There are 14 amino acids in the CDR3, from cysteine to phenylalanine inclusive. Of all the DNA, just the CDR3 is kept, 42 bases in frame from base 1. The V and J ends are trimmed by 1 base and 3 bases, leaving 10 bases between them. The germline V gene (reference sequence) supplies CDR1 DFQATT and CDR2 SNEGSKA. The full study reports these points: The TCR sequencing and HLA analysis was acknowledged to have included a relatively small number of individuals.

RNA was extracted using the RNeasy kit, and roughly 0.5 to 1 ug of the RNA was reverse transcribed with random hexamers. TCR beta CDR3 regions were amplified with the immunoSEQ multiplex PCR assay covering 54 Vbeta and 13 Jbeta segments. To correct PCR amplification bias, a synthetic template baseline was used for both primer optimization and computational correction. For the original study's pipeline: Reads were assigned to V, D and J genes according to IMGT and analyzed in immunoSEQ Analyzer, with only productive sequences retained. Clonality was computed as one minus Shannon entropy normalized by log2 of the number of productive unique sequences. For each patient and control, public and private clones were evaluated among the 100 most prevalent clones. A clone was defined as Susac-specific if it was absent from the healthy and MS cohorts, from roughly 1,000 published viral clones and from other ImmuneACCESS disease sequences. Clones were called with MiXCR by TCRdb after fastp trimmed the public reads at Q25, and only in-frame beta chains were retained. Rows merge per CDR3 protein into single entries with the most common DNA and genes. The V and J calls come from TCRdb's annotation, not from the publication. The sample profile shows around 140,000 distinct CDR3 sequences; around 96% of them were found once. The top ten hold around 0.11% of the sample.

Peripheral blood CD8+ and CD4+ T cells from healthy donors, Susac syndrome patients and multiple sclerosis patients were profiled using high-throughput TCR beta sequencing. Multiple sclerosis controls were treatment-naive patients with stable or active relapsing-remitting disease fulfilling revised McDonald criteria. Bulk CD8+ and CD4+ T cells were purified magnetically by negative isolation, whereas CD8+ TEMRA cells were enriched by FACS. Blood was collected in EDTA tubes and processed within 24 hours, with PBMCs isolated through density gradient centrifugation. PBMCs intended for TCR sequencing were cryopreserved in liquid nitrogen and thawed later in a water bath at 37 degrees C. The sorted or isolated CD4+, CD8+ and CD8+ TEMRA cells reached a purity of at least 90%.

This clonotype was obtained from a human donor with multiple sclerosis. Recombination joined TRBV20-1 with TRBJ2-1, with a tentative D call of TRBD1 or TRBD2, each matching 5 bases. Specimen: CD4+ T cells from PBMCs. The CDR3 amino acid sequence is: CSARGDPIYNEQFF. The nucleotides read TGCAGTGCTAGAGGGGACCCGATCTACAATGAGCAGTTCTTC.